This T cell receptor beta chain was recovered during a study of blood T cells in healthy people across ages. Study findings and constraints: Aged donors had fewer naive CD4+ cells and lower diversity than long-lived donors.

The people who gave samples were healthy Caucasians from Russia, aged roughly 6 to 100. This clonotype occurred once. The antigen is not known. A second PCR of about 7 to 12 cycles used a sample-barcoded 5' primer and a J-beta primer mix. TCRdb analysed the 5' RACE reads with MiXCR anew, one entry per CDR3 protein. The profile shows approximately 900,000 distinct CDR3 sequences, roughly 50% of them singletons. V lost 3 bases to trimming and J lost 0 bases, with 16 bases between them. The germline V gene has CDR1 SGHRS and CDR2 YFSETQ. The CDR3 totals 16 residues. This receptor was identified in a man aged 25-45 years in good health. The sample consisted of blood. V and J are TRBV5-1 and TRBJ2-7; tentatively, D is TRBD1 or TRBD2 (6 bases each). The CDR3 DNA follows: TGCGCCAGCAGCTCGGGGGCCACAGGGTCCTCCTACGAGCAGTACTTC. This translates into CASSSGATGSSYEQYF.